The rows below give T cell receptor beta chains drawn from one sample of a study of T cell repertoires in cytomegalovirus infection. One entry per CDR3 protein results from TCRdb running MiXCR on the reads. The sample holds about 360,000 distinct CDR3 sequences, around a sixth seen once. Sequencing was done on a sample of PBMCs. These receptors originate from a human donor in good health (CMV status not recorded). Some clones in this sample may be carry-over from other donors' samples. CDR3s include the opening cysteine and the closing phenylalanine or tryptophan. D genes are given only for firm matches. For some rows the clone size is stated as once, few or many, or as a class when expanded; others skip it.

>TRBD2|TRBV20-1|TRBJ2-5|-
TGCAGTGCCCAGGGACTAGCCTTGGAAGAGACCCAGTACTTC
CSAQGLALEETQYF
>-|TRBV7-8|TRBJ2-1|few
TGTGCCAGCGTAAGGCGGGAAACCTACAATGAGCAGTTCTTC
CASVRRETYNEQFF
>-|TRBV19|TRBJ1-2|-
TGTGCCAGTAGTAAGGGGGGGCAGAACTATGGCTACACCTTC
CASSKGGQNYGYTF
>TRBD1|TRBV28|TRBJ1-2|many
TGTGCCAGCAGGGCTGGACAGGGGACCTATGGCTACACCTTC
CASRAGQGTYGYTF
>TRBD2|TRBV5-4|TRBJ2-5|-
TGTGCCAGCAGCTTGTTTCGGGAGGTCCAAGAGACCCAGTACTTC
CASSLFREVQETQYF
>-|TRBV7-8|TRBJ2-1|many
TGTGCCAGCAGCTTAGCGAAAAGCCCCTACAATGAGCAGTTCTTC
CASSLAKSPYNEQFF
>TRBD2|TRBV7-2|TRBJ2-7|few
TGTGCCAGCAGCCAGCGGCGGGAGACCCACGAGCAGTACTTC
CASSQRRETHEQYF
>TRBD1|TRBV6-6|TRBJ2-1|few
TGTGCCAGCAGAGAGATGACCGGGACAGGGCGCTACAATGAGCAGTTCTTC
CASREMTGTGRYNEQFF
>TRBD1|TRBV15|TRBJ2-7|few
TGTGCCACCAGCAGAGATTTAGGGGGCGCGTCCTACGAGCAGTACTTC
CATSRDLGGASYEQYF
>TRBD2|TRBV28|TRBJ2-1|-
TGTGCCAGCAGAACCGCGCGGGGGGCCCACAATGAGCAGTTCTTC
CASRTARGAHNEQFF
>-|TRBV7-9|TRBJ2-7|many
TGTGCCAGCAGCCAAGGAGGGCTACAAGATTCGACCGAGCAGTACTTC
CASSQGGLQDSTEQYF
>TRBD1|TRBV6-1|TRBJ2-1|few
TGTGCCACCACCGGGACAGGGGGCATCGATGAGCAGTTCTTC
CATTGTGGIDEQFF
>-|TRBV29-1|TRBJ1-5|few
TGCAGCGTTGTGGGGGTGGGGGGGAGAGGCAATCAGCCCCAGCATTTT
CSVVGVGGRGNQPQHF
>-|TRBV3-1|TRBJ2-1|few
TGTGCCAGCAGCCCGGGACTTACCTACAATGAGCAGTTCTTC
CASSPGLTYNEQFF
>-|TRBV18|TRBJ1-1|few
TGTGCCAGCTCACCACTATTACAGGGTGGCACTGAAGCTTTCTTT
CASSPLLQGGTEAFF
>-|TRBV28|TRBJ2-7|-
TGTGCCAGGAGACCCCCAGGACCCGGGGACGAGCAGTACTTC
CARRPPGPGDEQYF
>-|TRBV7-9|TRBJ1-1|-
TGTGCCAGCAGCGGAAGAGGGGGGATAGATACTGAAGCTTTCTTT
CASSGRGGIDTEAFF
>-|TRBV4-3|TRBJ1-3|few
TGCGCCAGCAGCCAAGCCGGAATTGGGCCGCCGGGGAACACCATATATTTT
CASSQAGIGPPGNTIYF
>TRBD1|TRBV5-6|TRBJ1-1|-
TGTGCCAGCAGCTTGGGGGACAGATCAATGAACACTGAAGCTTTCTTT
CASSLGDRSMNTEAFF
>-|TRBV18|TRBJ2-3|few
TGTGCCAGCTCACCAGGTGCTCAGGCAGATACGCAGTATTTT
CASSPGAQADTQYF
>TRBD1|TRBV12-5|TRBJ2-2|few
TGTGCCTCAAGGGGGCGGAACACCGGGGAGCTGTTTTTT
CASRGRNTGELFF
>TRBD1|TRBV12-3/TRBV12-4|TRBJ2-1|few
TGTGCCAGCAGGGGGTGGGCAGGGGGCTACAATGAGCAGTTCTTC
CASRGWAGGYNEQFF
>-|TRBV7-6|TRBJ2-7|many
TGTGCCAGCAGCTTTTCTCACGGAACAACCTACGAGCAGTACTTC
CASSFSHGTTYEQYF
>TRBD2|TRBV11-2|TRBJ2-1|many
TGTGCCAGCAGCACCCCCGGGACTAGCGGGGGTGAGCAGTTCTTC
CASSTPGTSGGEQFF
>TRBD1|TRBV7-2|TRBJ1-2|many
TGTGCCAGCGGACCGGGACAGGGGCACAGCTATGGCTACACCTTC
CASGPGQGHSYGYTF
>-|TRBV7-4|TRBJ2-3|-
TGTGCCAGCAGCTCTATCCCGGGACAAAGCACAGATACGCAGTATTTT
CASSSIPGQSTDTQYF
>-|TRBV7-8|TRBJ2-7|few
TGTGCCAGCAGCGTCACTCCGGTGGGGACATTCTACGAGCAGTACTTC
CASSVTPVGTFYEQYF
>-|TRBV11-3|TRBJ1-5|-
TGTGCCAGCAGCCCCCACCGCGGCAGCGGGAGCAATCAGCCCCAGCATTTT
CASSPHRGSGSNQPQHF
>-|TRBV6-2/TRBV6-3|TRBJ1-2|-
TGTGCCAGCACCAACCCCGGTTATGGCTACACCTTC
CASTNPGYGYTF
>-|TRBV10-3|TRBJ1-2|-
TGTGCCATCAGTTTCAGGGATGCTGGCTACACCTTC
CAISFRDAGYTF
>-|TRBV19|TRBJ1-3|-
TGTGCCAGTAGGGACGGGATCCTCTCTGGAAACACCATATATTTT
CASRDGILSGNTIYF
>TRBD1|TRBV11-2|TRBJ1-1|few
TGTGCCAGCAGCTCTACCTGGACAGGGTATAGTGAAGCTTTCTTT
CASSSTWTGYSEAFF
>-|TRBV7-6|TRBJ2-5|many
TGTGCCAGCAGCCACCCCCGGACATCACAAGGAGAGACCCAGTACTTC
CASSHPRTSQGETQYF
>-|TRBV10-3|TRBJ2-1|-
TGTGCTGTGGCTAGTCCTTTAGTAGGGACCTACAATGAGCAGTTCTTC
CAVASPLVGTYNEQFF
>-|TRBV20-1|TRBJ2-5|few
TGCAGTGCTAGAGATCTGGGAGTAGTCGGGACCCAGTACTTC
CSARDLGVVGTQYF
>TRBD1|TRBV7-2|TRBJ2-7|many
TGTGCCAGCAGCTTACGTCCCGGGACAGGGTGGGGCGAGCAGTACTTC
CASSLRPGTGWGEQYF
>-|TRBV29-1|TRBJ1-5|-
TGCAGCGCGGGAGGAGTAAATCAGCCCCAGCATTTT
CSAGGVNQPQHF
>-|TRBV29-1|TRBJ2-3|many
TGCAGCGTCGTAGCGGTAACAGATACGCAGTATTTT
CSVVAVTDTQYF
>-|TRBV11-2|TRBJ2-3|-
TGTGCCAGCAGCTTCACTCAGGGGACAGATACGCAGTATTTT
CASSFTQGTDTQYF
>-|TRBV20-1|TRBJ2-1|-
TGCAGTGCTATGATTTGGTCTGAGCAGTTCTTC
CSAMIWSEQFF
>-|TRBV5-4|TRBJ2-7|few
TGTGCCAGCAGCTTGACCGGGACGGCCTCCTACGAGCAGTACTTC
CASSLTGTASYEQYF
>TRBD2|TRBV5-5|TRBJ2-1|-
TGTGCCAGCAGCTTCCCCACTAGCGGCAATGAGCAGTTCTTC
CASSFPTSGNEQFF
>-|TRBV5-1|TRBJ2-7|-
TGCGCCAGCAGCCCCCCGGCGGGGAACTCCTACGAGCAGTACTTC
CASSPPAGNSYEQYF
>-|TRBV2|TRBJ2-1|many
TGTGCCAGCAGTGACCAGCCGCCAATCGATGAGCAGTTCTTC
CASSDQPPIDEQFF
>-|TRBV6-6|TRBJ2-3|-
TGTGCCAGCAGGCTGTCCGGAGGTGAAGATACGCAGTATTTT
CASRLSGGEDTQYF
>-|TRBV7-2|TRBJ1-6|many
TGTGCCAGCAGCCTAGAGGGTCAGGCCCTTCTACAATACTCACCCCTCCACTTT
CASSLEGQALLQYSPLHF
>-|TRBV20-1|TRBJ1-3|-
TGCAGTGCTAGAGATTTCGACAGACGCTCTGGAAACACCATATATTTT
CSARDFDRRSGNTIYF
>TRBD1|TRBV6-2/TRBV6-3|TRBJ2-5|-
TGTGCCAGCGACAGGGGGTTAGGGACCCAGTACTTC
CASDRGLGTQYF